This entry describes one T cell receptor (beta chain). Its specificity is not known. One end of the junction varies from germline; a read error may be responsible. Other DNA sequences of this sample code for an identical CDR3. These data belong to a study of cytomegalovirus exposure and HLA in healthy donors. PCR involved 60 Vbeta and 13 Jbeta primers. Data came from immunoSEQ multiplex PCR; TCRdb stores just in-frame clones and leaves some out. The data show 270,000 or so clones, with 86% seen just once and roughly 4% held by the top ten. Findings of the study overall: The study flagged around 150 TCR beta chains as cytomegalovirus-associated. In an earlier analysis, most TCR beta V segments were productive about 87% or about 30% of the time.

This CDR3 is 15 amino acids long. The V gene's germline CDR1 is MNHEY and CDR2 SMNVEV (reference sequence). The sequence came from a man aged 35-49 years in good health and CMV-seropositive. V usage is TRBV27 and J usage is TRBJ2-7, with 9 bases fitting TRBD2. Sequencing input: PBMCs. In nucleotides, the CDR3 is TGTGCTAGCAGTTTATCTAGCGGGGCTTCCTACGAGCAGTACTTC. Amino acid sequence: CASSLSSGASYEQYF.